Reported below is one T cell receptor (beta chain). Time point of the sample: newly diagnosed GD, antithyroid drugs for less than 3 months. Preparation of the TCR library used RNA extracted from PBMCs. The germline gives CDR1 DFQATT, CDR2 SNEGSKA (reference sequence). V dropped 6 bases and J dropped 4; count of bases not matched to a gene: 21. The CDR3 contains 20 residues. This sample is part of a study of regulatory T cells in long-lasting Graves disease. HTBI primers from iRepertoire and Arm-PCR of CDR3 regions yielded the TCR beta libraries. TCRdb fed the multiplex PCR reads into MiXCR, producing one record per CDR3 protein. The sample includes about 400,000 distinct CDR3 sequences, roughly 16% seen only once; the top ten take 20% to 25%. A further study also used this sample, focusing on T cells in Graves' hyperthyroidism and ophthalmopathy. That investigation notes: The model's output predicted ophthalmopathy at a median of roughly seven months prior to onset.

The gene calls are TRBV20-1 and TRBJ2-3; the match to TRBD2 covers 14 bases. The clonotype comes from a woman under 30 with Graves disease. The sequencing used peripheral blood mononuclear cells (PBMCs), collected at new diagnosis, from a patient treated with antithyroid drugs. The DNA of the CDR3 is TGCAGTGCCCCTGGACTAGCGGGAGGAAGTCTAAGATCGGGCCCAGATACGCAGTATTTT. Encoded protein: CSAPGLAGGSLRSGPDTQYF.